Included here is one T cell receptor beta chain sequence, with context. Its antigen is not known. Germline CDR1 and CDR2: ENHRY and SYGVKD. The CDR3 consists of 15 residues. V lost 0 bases and J 2 bases, leaving 9 bases between the germline ends. This sample was taken from a study of response to subunit inactivated influenza vaccine. Findings and limits, study-wide: A suggestion made by the authors is that each seasonal influenza vaccination recruits few new T cells.

TCRdb redid the calling of the RT-PCR reads with MiXCR, one entry per CDR3 protein. The sample shows around 580,000 distinct CDR3 sequences, approximately 12% of them seen only once. The TCR originated in a man between 50 and 59 years old who received an inactivated influenza vaccine. Here the sequenced sample was PBMCs from blood, taken on the day of vaccination. V gene TRBV10-3 combines with J gene TRBJ2-3; D remains unclear. CDR3 region: CAISESNLNTDTQYF. The CDR3 DNA sequence: TGTGCCATCAGTGAGTCCAATCTTAACACAGATACGCAGTATTTT.